This record looks at one T cell receptor beta chain sequence and its context. This specimen belongs to a study of T-cell memory formation after mild COVID-19. TCRdb processed the 5' RACE reads anew with MiXCR; each CDR3 protein has one entry. The repertoire includes roughly 340,000 distinct CDR3 sequences, more than 15% of them detected once, and approximately 20% sits in the top ten. CDR1 and CDR2 (germline): SGHTA, FQGNSA. This CDR3 comprises 16 residues. After removal of 5 bases from V and 6 bases from J, the junction contained 14 bases not matched to a gene. Sequenced sample: PBMCs or a T cell subset sorted from them (not recorded which). The chain joins TRBV7-2 to TRBJ1-1, with 8 positions matching TRBD1. The sequence was collected from a man between 18 and 35 years old who had mild COVID-19 (a few samples of this study predate the infection). Cell type and time point are not known. This chain's CDR3 is CASSPGAGGRVPEAFF. CDR3 nucleotide sequence: TGTGCCAGCAGCCCGGGGGCAGGGGGCAGAGTCCCTGAAGCTTTCTTT.